What follows are 11 T cell receptor beta chains derived from one specimen sequenced in a study of early T cells in non-severe SARS-CoV-2 infection (dated by TCRdb to about 2021). Receptors were amplified or captured by 5' RACE. The instrument given in TCRdb is NextSeq 500. TCRdb reworked the public reads: Q25 trimming with fastp, MiXCR clone assembly, productive beta chains retained. Entries that share a CDR3 protein sequence are merged under the most common genes and DNA. Here the sample has approximately 28,000 distinct CDR3 sequences; 6% occur a single time. About 32% of the sample is taken by the ten largest. The material was whole blood, obtained at baseline. Source of these receptors: an adult who was a healthcare worker with PCR-confirmed SARS-CoV-2 infection or an uninfected control (not recorded which).

In its sample, this clonotype was seen many times. The rearrangement uses TRBV19 and TRBJ1-2; 7 bases line up with TRBD1. Germline assignment: CDR1 LNHDA and CDR2 SQIVND (reference sequence). The J segment lost 4 bases and the V segment lost 5 bases, leaving 7 bases of the junction unmatched. There are 14 residues in the CDR3. The chain's CDR3 is CASSRDRAVYGYTF. The CDR3, as DNA: TGTGCCAGTAGTCGAGACAGGGCGGTCTATGGCTACACCTTC.

This clonotype was detected only once. This chain joins TRBV6-2 or TRBV6-3 and TRBJ2-2, with 11 positions matching TRBD2. V dropped 7 bases and J dropped 5; count of bases not matched to a gene: 15. The germline V gene has CDR1 MNHEY and CDR2 SVGEGT. This CDR3 has 18 amino acids. The CDR3 is CASTWPSGGPRRTGELFF. The DNA of the CDR3 is TGTGCCAGCACCTGGCCTAGCGGGGGGCCCAGGAGAACCGGGGAGCTGTTTTTT.

This clonotype was detected ten times or more. The chain uses TRBV18 and TRBJ2-2, with a possible D match to TRBD1 (5 bases). V dropped 6 bases and J dropped 2 bases, with 16 bases sitting between them. The CDR3 sequence is 16 residues long. CDR1 is KGHSH, CDR2 LQKENI, per germline. CDR3 DNA: TGTGCCAGCTCTTCGACAGATCTAACTAACACCGGGGAGCTGTTTTTT. It encodes CASSSTDLTNTGELFF.

The table lists this clonotype with a few counts. The V call is TRBV5-1, the J call TRBJ2-2; D is undetermined. With 0 bases removed from V and 0 bases from J, the gap between germline ends came to 9 bases. Germline V gives CDR1 SGHRS, CDR2 YFSETQ. The length of the CDR3 is 16 residues. The DNA of the CDR3 is TGCGCCAGCAGCTTGGTTTTCGGGCCGAACACCGGGGAGCTGTTTTTT. Its translation: CASSLVFGPNTGELFF.

This clonotype came up many times. This chain joins TRBV12-3 or TRBV12-4 and TRBJ2-3, with a possible D match to TRBD1 (7 bases). The germline V and J ends were trimmed by 4 bases and 3 bases, with 11 bases remaining between them. The CDR3 totals 14 residues. CDR3 loop: CASSYRGLTDTQYF. CDR3 coding DNA: TGTGCCAGCAGTTACAGGGGACTTACAGATACGCAGTATTTT.

This clonotype was detected a few times. The rearrangement links TRBV20-1 to TRBJ2-3; TRBD2 matches 16 bases. Looked up from germline, CDR1 is DFQATT and CDR2 is SNEGSKA (reference sequence). J gave up 3 bases and V 5 bases, and 20 bases lay outside the gene matches. CDR3 length: 21 amino acids. CDR3 in amino acids: CSAHGTGPGLAGGSVTDTQYF. The CDR3 region has the DNA TGCAGTGCTCATGGGACAGGACCGGGACTAGCGGGAGGGTCGGTTACAGATACGCAGTATTTT.

The sample holds many counts of this clonotype. The chain is built from TRBV19 and TRBJ1-2, with D maybe TRBD1 (5 bases). The CDR3 is 14 residues long. CDR1 and CDR2 from the germline V gene are LNHDA and SQIVND (reference sequence). Trimming took 2 bases from V and 5 from J, leaving 12 bases between them. CDR3 amino acids: CASSIWGSSYGYTF. As DNA, the CDR3 is TGTGCCAGTAGTATATGGGGGTCTTCGTATGGCTACACCTTC.

This clonotype was detected many times. The genes are TRBV12-5 and TRBJ2-2; D call uncertain. V lost 10 bases, J lost 0 bases, and 9 bases lay in between. This CDR3 is built from 13 residues. Germline CDR1 reads LGHNT; CDR2 reads FRNRAP. CDR3 amino acids: CAMGIANTGELFF. Written as DNA, the CDR3 is TGTGCTATGGGGATCGCGAACACCGGGGAGCTGTTTTTT.

This clonotype occurred many times. V is TRBV12-3 or TRBV12-4 and J is TRBJ1-5; 10 bases agree with TRBD1. Germline trimming cut 6 bases from V and 6 bases from J; bases unmatched to any gene: 5. The CDR3 runs to 14 residues. The CDR3 DNA is TGTGCCAGCAGGAAGGACAGGGGGGCTCAGCCCCAGCATTTT. Translated, it gives CASRKDRGAQPQHF.

This clonotype has ten or more counts. The rearrangement joins TRBV9 to TRBJ2-3; 8 bases are shared with TRBD1. Germline loops: CDR1 SGDLS, CDR2 YYNGEE. The V segment lost 0 bases and the J segment 3 bases; nucleotides outside the gene matches: 3. This CDR3 region has 15 residues. The CDR3 sequence: CASSVEGQGTDTQYF. CDR3 in DNA: TGTGCCAGCAGCGTAGAAGGACAGGGTACAGATACGCAGTATTTT. The variable domain in full, completed from reference TRBV9 and TRBJ2-3, reads DSGVTQTPKHLITATGQRVTLRCSPRSGDLSVYWYQQSLDQGLQFLIQYYNGEERAKGNILERFSAQQFPDLHSELNLSSLELGDSALYFCASSVEGQGTDTQYFGPGTRLTVL.

In this sample, this clonotype turned up many times. The rearrangement uses TRBV4-1 and TRBJ1-2; no clear D gene. The CDR3 is 16 amino acids. V dropped 4 bases and J dropped 0 bases, with 15 bases sitting between them. Germline V CDR1 and CDR2: MGHRA, YSYEKL. In DNA form, the CDR3 reads TGCGCCAGCAGCCTGAGTCCGGGTCGAGCTAACTATGGCTACACCTTC. Amino acids: CASSLSPGRANYGYTF.